The 25 T cell receptor beta chains in this list originate from one sample, sequenced in a study of cytomegalovirus exposure and HLA in healthy donors. Here immunoSEQ multiplex PCR was the method, and the copy in TCRdb shows in-frame clones only, minus some. The sample records about 110,000 clones, 85% to 90% being singletons. What was sequenced was PBMCs. These TCRs come from a woman under 40 in good health and CMV-seropositive.

In this sample, this clone turned up once. The CDR3 DNA reads as TGTGCCAGCAGCGTAGACCCCTCCGGGGAGCAGTTCTTC. Protein sequence: CASSVDPSGEQFF. The V and J genes are TRBV9 and TRBJ2-1; D is ambiguous. The CDR3 loop spans 13 amino acids. Trimming shortened V by 0 bases and J by 10 bases, and 11 bases separated the two germline ends. Germline V gene sequence: CDR1 SGDLS, CDR2 YYNGEE.

The chain couples TRBV6-1 to TRBJ2-7; 8 nucleotides align to TRBD1. The V segment lost 6 bases and the J segment 3 bases; nucleotides outside the gene matches: 10. CDR1 and CDR2 from the germline V gene are MNHNS and SASEGT. CDR3 size: 15 residues. CDR3 amino acids: CASSQGGQGLYEQYF. DNA of the CDR3: TGTGCCAGCAGCCAGGGAGGACAGGGACTCTACGAGCAGTACTTC.

This rearrangement joins TRBV9 to TRBJ2-6, with TRBD1 as a possible D gene (6 bases). Germline V lookup: CDR1 SGDLS, CDR2 YYNGEE. The CDR3 is made up of 15 amino acids. V lost 2 bases and J 4 bases, leaving 10 bases between the germline ends. The chain's CDR3 is CASSVGTLGANVLTF. The CDR3 bases are TGTGCCAGCAGCGTCGGGACACTCGGGGCCAACGTCCTGACTTTC.

The chain carries TRBV6-5 and TRBJ2-2, with a tentative D call TRBD1 (5 bases). Germline V gene sequence: CDR1 MNHEY, CDR2 SVGAGI. The V end lost 0 bases, the J end lost 3 bases, and 8 bases lay between the germline ends. CDR3 length: 15 residues. CDR3 DNA sequence: TGTGCCAGCAGTTACTCGAGACAGTACACCGGGGAGCTGTTTTTT. Residues: CASSYSRQYTGELFF.

This clone appeared a few times. This chain uses TRBV4-1 with TRBJ2-5; 16 nucleotides agree with TRBD2. Germline assignment: CDR1 MGHRA and CDR2 YSYEKL. CDR3 length equals 19 residues. Losses at the gene ends were 3 bases for V and 3 bases for J; bases not matched to a gene: 10. CDR3 residues: CASSHPGLAGGPNKETQYF. CDR3 coding DNA: TGCGCCAGCAGCCATCCGGGACTAGCGGGAGGGCCAAATAAAGAGACCCAGTACTTC.

V and J are TRBV4-3 and TRBJ2-6; D is ambiguous. V was clipped by 0 bases and J by 0 bases, with 12 bases between them. This CDR3 is built from 18 residues. Germline CDR1 is LGHNA and CDR2 is YSLEER. CDR3 region: CASSQEWSRGSGANVLTF. The CDR3 region has the DNA TGCGCCAGCAGCCAAGAATGGTCTCGAGGCTCTGGGGCCAACGTCCTGACTTTC.

The chain couples TRBV7-9 to TRBJ2-1; 7 bases line up with TRBD1. After removal of 5 bases from V and 3 bases from J, the junction contained 4 bases not matched to a gene. The CDR3 is 14 amino acids. The germline gives CDR1 SEHNR, CDR2 FQNEAQ (reference sequence). CDR3 coding DNA: TGTGCCAGCAGCCCAGGGACAGACTACAATGAGCAGTTCTTC. Amino acid sequence: CASSPGTDYNEQFF.

The chain employs TRBV13 and TRBJ2-3; 12 nucleotides agree with TRBD1. J gave up 0 bases and V 5 bases, and 3 bases lay outside the gene matches. The CDR3 has 16 residues. Germline-derived CDR1 and CDR2 are PRHDT and FYEKMQ (reference sequence). In DNA, the CDR3 is TGTGCCAGCAGCCCGGGGACAGGGGGCAGCACAGATACGCAGTATTTT. This sequence encodes CASSPGTGGSTDTQYF.

CDR3 DNA: TGCGCCAGCAGCCCTAGCGGGAATGAGCAGTTCTTC. It specifies CASSPSGNEQFF. This sequence joins TRBV4-1 and TRBJ2-1, with TRBD2 matching 8 bases. Losses at the gene ends were 4 bases for V and 7 bases for J; bases not matched to a gene: 0. The CDR3 contains 12 residues. CDR1 is MGHRA and CDR2 is YSYEKL in the germline V gene.

The rearrangement uses TRBV4-1 and TRBJ2-4; D unresolved. The CDR3 is 15 amino acids. With 3 bases removed from V and 0 bases from J, the gap between germline ends came to 9 bases. CDR1 and CDR2 (germline): MGHRA, YSYEKL. CDR3 sequence (DNA): TGCGCCAGCAGCCAGGCAGTCTTAGCCAAAAACATTCAGTACTTC. It specifies CASSQAVLAKNIQYF.

The chain couples TRBV29-1 to TRBJ1-1, with D possibly matching TRBD1 (5 bases). Germline V gene sequence: CDR1 SQVTM, CDR2 ANQGSEA. V was trimmed by 8 bases and J by 0 bases, leaving 10 bases between them. The CDR3 sequence is 12 residues long. As DNA, the CDR3 is TGCAGCTCTCGCAGGGTGAACACTGAAGCTTTCTTT. This translates into CSSRRVNTEAFF.

The chain combines TRBV29-1 with TRBJ1-3, with a tentative D call TRBD1 (5 bases). Germline V gene data show CDR1 as SQVTM and CDR2 as ANQGSEA. The CDR3 has 15 residues. The V and J ends lost 4 bases and 4 bases respectively, with 17 bases between them. The CDR3 region is CSVALTGLGGNTIYF. The CDR3 DNA reads as TGCAGCGTTGCCCTTACAGGCCTGGGAGGAAACACCATATATTTT.

V gene TRBV28 combines with J gene TRBJ2-2; TRBD1 is a possible D gene (6 bases). V was trimmed by 5 bases and J by 8 bases, leaving 12 bases between them. The CDR3 runs to 13 residues. Germline V gives CDR1 MDHEN, CDR2 SYDVKM. The CDR3 sequence: CASSLGTQGELFF. DNA for the CDR3: TGTGCCAGCAGTCTCGGGACACAAGGGGAGCTGTTTTTT.

V and J are TRBV15 and TRBJ2-1; the match to TRBD2 covers 7 bases. Germline CDR1 is LNHNV and CDR2 is YYDKDF (reference sequence). This CDR3 is 12 amino acids long. The CDR3 DNA is TGTGCAGTAACCGGGGGGTACAATGAGCAGTTCTTC. This gives the protein CAVTGGYNEQFF.

The J gene is TRBJ2-2, the V gene TRBV18; unclear D gene. CDR1 KGHSH and CDR2 LQKENI come from the germline V gene. There are 14 residues in the CDR3. Trimming removed 4 bases from V and 5 bases from J, with 11 bases in between. This CDR3 is CASSLKTLTGELFF. The DNA for the CDR3 is TGTGCCAGCTCACTAAAGACACTGACCGGGGAGCTGTTTTTT. The whole variable domain, filled in from reference TRBV18 and TRBJ2-2, reads NAGVMQNPRHLVRRRGQEARLRCSPMKGHSHVYWYRQLPEEGLKFMVYLQKENIIDESGMPKERFSAEFPKEGPSILRIQQVVRGDSAAYFCASSLKTLTGELFFGEGSRLTVL.

This rearrangement joins TRBV2 to TRBJ2-1; tentative D call: TRBD1 (6 bases). The CDR3 is 17 residues long. With 5 bases removed from V and 0 bases from J, the gap between germline ends came to 17 bases. Germline lookup yields CDR1 SNHLY and CDR2 FYNNEI. CDR3 coding DNA: TGTGCCAGCAGTCCCTGGGGGCCACTGAGCTCCTACAATGAGCAGTTCTTC. Its translation: CASSPWGPLSSYNEQFF.

This clone was detected once. The gene calls are TRBV6-5 and TRBJ2-7; TRBD2 agrees at 11 bases. Germline CDR1 and CDR2: MNHEY and SVGAGI. The V segment lost 0 bases and the J segment 7 bases; nucleotides outside the gene matches: 5. The CDR3 is 15 amino acids. The CDR3 is CASSYSGTSGLEQYF. The CDR3 DNA reads as TGTGCCAGCAGTTACTCCGGGACTAGCGGTTTGGAGCAGTACTTC.

The rearrangement joins TRBV5-1 to TRBJ2-2; tentatively, D is TRBD1 (6 bases). Germline V gives CDR1 SGHRS, CDR2 YFSETQ. The CDR3 loop spans 18 amino acids. V was pared by 0 bases and J by 6 bases, with 21 bases between. CDR3 nucleotides: TGCGCCAGCAGCTTGGCTATGGGGACATTACTAGGACCCGGGGAGCTGTTTTTT. Amino acid sequence: CASSLAMGTLLGPGELFF.

The CDR3 region is CASSLGGQGIEQYF. CDR3 in DNA: TGTGCCAGCTCCCTTGGGGGACAGGGTATCGAGCAGTACTTC. The rearrangement links TRBV28 to TRBJ2-7; 9 positions agree with TRBD1. V lost 8 bases to trimming and J lost 6 bases; unmatched junction nucleotides: 11. The CDR3 is 14 residues long. CDR1 and CDR2 from the germline V gene are MDHEN and SYDVKM.

This chain uses TRBV7-3 with TRBJ2-3; the D gene is possibly TRBD2 (5 bases). The V gene's germline CDR1 is SGHTA and CDR2 FQGTGA. The CDR3 totals 13 residues. Trimming left V 2 bases short and J 9 bases short, with 12 bases between. CDR3 in DNA: TGTGCCAGCAGCTTAGTTGAAGCGGAAACGCAGTATTTT. Protein: CASSLVEAETQYF.

V usage is TRBV4-2 and J usage is TRBJ2-1; D perhaps matches TRBD2 (6 bases). CDR1 is LGHNA, CDR2 YNFKEQ, per germline. V was clipped by 4 bases and J by 7 bases, with 11 bases between them. The CDR3 is 13 residues long. The CDR3 coding sequence is TGTGCCAGCAGCCCGGGACTCAAAAATGAGCAGTTCTTC. Translated, it gives CASSPGLKNEQFF.

The chain joins TRBV5-1 to TRBJ2-3; 7 positions agree with TRBD1. CDR1 SGHRS and CDR2 YFSETQ come from the germline V gene. The CDR3 length is 15 residues. V lost 4 bases and J lost 6; bases outside the gene matches: 11. As DNA, the CDR3 is TGCGCCAGCAGCAACCAACAGGGGAGACTGGATACGCAGTATTTT. Amino acid sequence: CASSNQQGRLDTQYF.

The V and J genes are TRBV7-9 and TRBJ2-7; D is perhaps TRBD1 (5 bases). Germline V gene lookup returns CDR1 SEHNR and CDR2 FQNEAQ (reference sequence). V was cut by 6 bases and J by 4 bases, with 13 bases left in between. This CDR3 is 13 amino acids long. The CDR3 nucleotides read TGTGCCAGCAGTTTTACAGGTTTATACGAGCAGTACTTC. Amino acids: CASSFTGLYEQYF. Based on the CDR3 plus reference TRBV7-9 and TRBJ2-7, the full variable domain is DTGVSQNPRHKITKRGQNVTFRCDPISEHNRLYWYRQTLGQGPEFLTYFQNEAQLEKSRLLSDRFSAERPKGSFSTLEIQRTEQGDSAMYLCASSFTGLYEQYFGPGTRLTVT.

This chain joins TRBV7-2 and TRBJ2-5; TRBD1 is a possible D gene (5 bases). Germline CDR1 is SGHTA and CDR2 is FQGNSA. The V end lost 8 bases, the J end lost 4 bases, and 20 bases lay between the germline ends. The CDR3 totals 15 residues. The CDR3 DNA reads TGTGCCAGCGGATTAGCCAGGGTTCGAGGAGAGACCCAGTACTTC. This sequence encodes CASGLARVRGETQYF. Combining the CDR3 with reference TRBV7-2 and TRBJ2-5 gives the whole variable domain GAGVSQSPSNKVTEKGKDVELRCDPISGHTALYWYRQSLGQGLEFLIYFQGNSAPDKSGLPSDRFSAERTGGSVSTLTIQRTQQEDSAVYLCASGLARVRGETQYFGPGTRLLVL.

V usage is TRBV4-3 and J usage is TRBJ1-6; D is unresolved. V shed 1 base and J shed 0 bases, with 4 bases lying between them. The CDR3 has 15 amino acids. The germline V gene has CDR1 LGHNA and CDR2 YSLEER. In DNA, the CDR3 is TGCGCCAGCAGCCAAGCCAGCTCCTATAATTCACCCCTCCACTTT. As protein: CASSQASSYNSPLHF.